This T cell receptor beta chain was sequenced during a study of T cell clonality in common variable immunodeficiency. General study findings and limits: Reportedly, TCR beta sequences from common variable immunodeficiency showed fewer deletions and N-nucleotide insertions. CVID subjects showed higher TCRbeta clonality than healthy controls.

The germline V gene encodes CDR1 LNHDA and CDR2 SQIVND (reference sequence). This CDR3 is built from 15 residues. V gave up 4 bases and J gave up 5 bases, with 17 bases separating them. Patients and controls were mostly of Caucasian heritage. This clone has a count of ten or more. Its antigen remains unidentified. The CDR3 end lies 3 residues beyond the end of the read and is filled in from the germline J gene. The method was immunoSEQ multiplex PCR; TCRdb's version includes in-frame clones alone and lacks a portion of them. The sample includes about 30,000 clones, none of them occurring once. The sample consisted of peripheral blood mononuclear cells. The receptor comes from a person aged 18 to 70 in good health. V usage is TRBV19 and J usage is TRBJ1-2; D perhaps matches TRBD1 (5 bases). The CDR3 DNA, read in part, is TGTGCCAGTAGTAACCCTCCGGCAGGGAGGTATGGC. Translated: CASSNPPAGRYG. The full CDR3 reads CASSNPPAGRYGYTF.